The 32 T cell receptor beta chains below all came from one sample that was sequenced in a study of blood T cells in healthy people across ages. For the second PCR, which ran for about 6 to 11 cycles, a sample-barcoded 5' primer and a J-beta primer mix were used. TCRdb itself ran the 5' RACE reads through MiXCR, one entry per CDR3 protein. The sample shows 1 million or so distinct CDR3 sequences, over 35% of them seen only once. Material for sequencing was blood. The receptors derive from an older woman in good health.

The chain links TRBV2 to TRBJ1-5; D may be TRBD1 (5 bases). The germline CDR1 and CDR2 sequences are SNHLY and FYNNEI. The CDR3 contains 15 residues. The V gene lost 5 bases and the J gene lost 5 bases, with 16 bases spanning the gap. Here the CDR3 reads CASSSIGGYHQPQHF. In nucleotides, the CDR3 is TGTGCCAGCAGTTCGATCGGGGGGTATCATCAGCCCCAGCATTTT.

The genes are TRBV5-1 and TRBJ2-2, with D hard to call. The CDR3 totals 14 residues. The V gene lost 0 bases and the J gene lost 8 bases, with 11 bases spanning the gap. Germline V gives CDR1 SGHRS, CDR2 YFSETQ. The CDR3 nucleotides read TGCGCCAGCAGCTTGGCCCCCCAATCTGGGGAGCTGTTTTTT. Its protein product is CASSLAPQSGELFF.

V and J are TRBV21-1 and TRBJ2-7; the DNA was not compared with TRBD2, the D call given in the table. TRBV21-1 constitutes a pseudogene. The CDR3 spans 18 residues. CDR3 nucleotide sequence: TGTGCCAGCAGCAAAGAAGGAAAGCGGGAGTTCTTGCGCTACGAGCAGTACTTC. Translated: CASSKEGKREFLRYEQYF.

This clonotype came up many times. The rearrangement links TRBV29-1 to TRBJ2-5; the D is unclear. Near its end, the DNA agrees better with TRBJ2-7, so the J call may be wrong. The CDR3 loop spans 12 amino acids. Germline V gene sequence: CDR1 SQVTM, CDR2 ANQGSEA. CDR3 bases: TGCAGCGTTGAAGGGTTATCGGGCGAGCAGTACTTC. This translates into CSVEGLSGEQYF.

The chain employs TRBV12-3 or TRBV12-4 and TRBJ2-1, with 8 bases aligning to TRBD2. This CDR3 has 21 residues. J lost 9 bases, V lost 2 bases, and 27 bases had no gene match. CDR3 nucleotide sequence: TGTGCCAGCAGTTTATCTTATCCGGCCCAGCTTTTACCCGGACTAGCCAGTGAGCAGTTCTTC. Residues: CASSLSYPAQLLPGLASEQFF.

This clonotype was counted between two and nine times. The chain employs TRBV5-5 and TRBJ2-7; D is possibly TRBD2 (6 bases). The ends were cut back, 3 bases at V and 8 bases at J, with 15 bases in the middle. This CDR3 spans 13 amino acids. Germline V lookup: CDR1 SGHKS, CDR2 YYEKEE (reference sequence). This chain's CDR3 is CASSSGLTSQQYF. The DNA for the CDR3 is TGTGCCAGCAGCTCGGGACTGACCTCCCAGCAGTACTTC.

This clonotype turned up a few times. DNA of the CDR3: TGTGCCAGCAGCTTAGTTCCCCGACCAGGCTATGGCTACACCTTC. Translating gives CASSLVPRPGYGYTF. The chain is built from TRBV11-2 and TRBJ1-2; D gene unclear. V was clipped by 1 base and J by 4 bases, with 13 bases between them. Per the germline V gene, CDR1 is SGHAT and CDR2 is FQNNGV. The CDR3 totals 15 residues.

About this clonotype: Its ends do not fully match the called genes, so a read error is possible. This chain links TRBV27 with TRBJ2-7; 13 bases align to TRBD2. CDR1 and CDR2 (germline): MNHEY, SMNVEV (reference sequence). The length of the CDR3 is 17 residues. CDR3 amino acids: CAGSSGTSGKLSYEQYF. For the CDR3, the DNA is TGTGCCGGCAGTTCCGGGACTAGCGGGAAGCTCTCCTACGAGCAGTACTTC.

Remarks on this clonotype: A clone one base away is much larger, so this may be a read error. The chain joins TRBV3-1 to TRBJ2-5; 7 nucleotides agree with TRBD2. The CDR3 loop spans 15 amino acids. Germline V gene data show CDR1 as LGHDT and CDR2 as YNNKEL (reference sequence). CDR3 amino acids: CASRRTRRYQGTQYF. The CDR3 DNA is TGTGCCAGCAGACGGACTAGACGGTACCAAGGGACCCAGTACTTC.

This clonotype was seen more than once but under ten times. The chain joins TRBV7-9 to TRBJ1-4; D is perhaps TRBD1 (5 bases). The germline V gene encodes CDR1 SEHNR and CDR2 FQNEAQ (reference sequence). Trimming removed 1 base from V and 10 bases from J, with 7 bases in between. This CDR3 is built from 12 residues. The CDR3 loop is CASSLGDGKLFF. The CDR3 DNA sequence: TGTGCCAGCAGCTTAGGGGACGGAAAACTGTTTTTT.

The sample holds a few counts of this clonotype. The chain links TRBV4-2 to TRBJ2-7; TRBD2 might be the D (6 bases). This CDR3 has 13 amino acids. Germline CDR1 is LGHNA and CDR2 is YNFKEQ. V shed 5 bases and J shed 5 bases, with 13 bases lying between them. CDR3 loop: CASSSREFDEQYF. CDR3 coding DNA: TGTGCCAGCAGCTCCCGGGAGTTCGACGAGCAGTACTTC.

In its sample, this clonotype was seen a few times. V and J are TRBV7-6 and TRBJ2-1, with TRBD2 matching 7 bases. V lost 2 bases, J lost 6 bases, and 4 bases stayed unmatched. This CDR3 has 14 residues. Germline V gives CDR1 SGHVS, CDR2 FNYEAQ. CDR3 region: CASSLRGVGNEQFF. CDR3 coding DNA: TGTGCCAGCAGCTTACGGGGGGTGGGCAATGAGCAGTTCTTC.

The rearrangement joins TRBV12-3 or TRBV12-4 to TRBJ1-2, with D perhaps TRBD1 (6 bases). The CDR3 contains 15 residues. The V gene lost 7 bases and the J gene lost 2 bases, with 17 bases spanning the gap. CDR3 DNA sequence: TGTGCCAGCACTCTGGCCCCACAGGGAAACTATGGCTACACCTTC. Its translation: CASTLAPQGNYGYTF.

The chain joins TRBV3-1 to TRBJ2-4; D assignment may be TRBD1 or TRBD2 (5 bases each). The J call is uncertain, as TRBJ2-7 better fits the DNA end. CDR3 length equals 15 residues. Per germline, CDR1 LGHDT and CDR2 YNNKEL (reference sequence). The chain's CDR3 is CASSRGAGLQYEQYF. DNA for the CDR3: TGTGCCAGCAGTCGAGGGGCAGGGCTACAGTACGAGCAGTACTTC.

This clonotype has only a few counts. The V call is TRBV10-3, the J call TRBJ2-7; a possible D gene is TRBD1 (5 bases). Deletions cut 4 bases from V and 3 bases from J, with 7 bases between. This CDR3 has 12 residues. The germline V gene encodes CDR1 ENHRY and CDR2 SYGVKD. CDR3 amino acids: CAISVTGYEQYF. DNA for the CDR3: TGTGCCATCAGTGTAACAGGCTACGAGCAGTACTTC.

The rearrangement uses TRBV2 and TRBJ2-1; no clear D. The V and J ends lost 3 bases and 2 bases respectively, with 11 bases between them. CDR3 length: 15 residues. CDR1 SNHLY and CDR2 FYNNEI come from the germline V gene. The CDR3 DNA reads as TGTGCCAGCAGTGATAGGAGTCTGGCCTACAATGAGCAGTTCTTC. This sequence encodes CASSDRSLAYNEQFF. The full variable domain, in which reference TRBV2 and TRBJ2-1 provide the parts outside the CDR3, is EPEVTQTPSHQVTQMGQEVILRCVPISNHLYFYWYRQILGQKVEFLVSFYNNEISEKSEIFDDQFSVERPDGSNFTLKIRSTKLEDSAMYFCASSDRSLAYNEQFFGPGTRLTVL.

This clonotype was seen a few times. CDR3 protein: CASSRGLAGLNEQFF. CDR3 DNA: TGTGCCAGCAGTAGGGGACTAGCGGGCCTCAATGAGCAGTTCTTC. The rearrangement uses TRBV2 and TRBJ2-1, with 12 nucleotides matching TRBD2. The J segment lost 6 bases and the V segment lost 5 bases, leaving 5 bases of the junction unmatched. The CDR3 loop spans 15 amino acids. Germline CDR1 reads SNHLY; CDR2 reads FYNNEI.

This clonotype has a count of ten or more. This chain connects TRBV11-2 to TRBJ2-3; possibly TRBD1 for D (5 bases). The germline V gene has CDR1 SGHAT and CDR2 FQNNGV. V was clipped by 5 bases and J by 7 bases, with 7 bases between them. The CDR3 covers 11 residues. The CDR3 nucleotides are TGTGCCAGCAGCCTGGGGCATACGCAGTATTTT. It translates to CASSLGHTQYF.

V gene TRBV6-5 combines with J gene TRBJ2-5, with 10 bases lining up with TRBD1. The assigned J gene may be wrong: the sequence end matches TRBJ2-7 better. The germline V gene has CDR1 MNHEY and CDR2 SVGAGI. CDR3 size: 15 residues. The CDR3 reads CASSYTRGQGCEQYF. CDR3 bases: TGTGCCAGCAGTTACACTCGGGGACAGGGGTGCGAGCAGTACTTC.

CDR3 sequence (DNA): TGCAGTGCTAGAGAGGGTTTAGTCAATCAGCCCCAGCATTTT. It yields the protein CSAREGLVNQPQHF. V gene TRBV20-1 combines with J gene TRBJ1-5; D is uncertain. V was pared by 0 bases and J by 3 bases, with 9 bases between. Germline V gene data show CDR1 as DFQATT and CDR2 as SNEGSKA (reference sequence). The CDR3 spans 14 residues.

This chain connects TRBV28 to TRBJ1-2, with D possibly matching TRBD1 (5 bases). V lost 7 bases, J lost 5 bases, and 14 bases lay in between. This CDR3 region has 13 residues. CDR1 and CDR2 (germline): MDHEN, SYDVKM. The CDR3 bases are TGTGCCAGCAACGGGGCTCTCCCATATGGCTACACCTTC. This codes for CASNGALPYGYTF.

Regarding this clonotype: The germline gene is not matched at one end of the junction; a read error may be the cause. The chain recombines TRBV7-2 with TRBJ1-6, with 9 bases matching TRBD1. Germline loops: CDR1 SGHTA, CDR2 FQGNSA. The CDR3 contains 15 residues. The CDR3 DNA reads TGTGCCAGCAGCCGCTGGGACAGGGTGAATTCACCCCCCCACTTT. This encodes CASSRWDRVNSPPHF.

The rearrangement uses TRBV29-1 and TRBJ2-3, with D unclear. The CDR3 is 12 amino acids. Germline lookup yields CDR1 SQVTM and CDR2 ANQGSEA. Trimming removed 6 bases at V and 11 bases at J, with 18 bases between. The CDR3 region has the DNA TGCAGCGTGATGGCCCTACTGAACTTGCAGTATTTT. It codes for CSVMALLNLQYF.

This chain uses TRBV27 with TRBJ2-3; no definite D call. Trimming cost V 4 bases and J 5 bases, with 13 bases left between them. The CDR3 contains 14 residues. Looked up from germline, CDR1 is MNHEY and CDR2 is SMNVEV (reference sequence). In DNA form, the CDR3 reads TGTGCCAGCAGTTCCCAAGGGCCTCAAGATACGCAGTATTTT. Translated: CASSSQGPQDTQYF.

The V and J genes are TRBV4-1 and TRBJ1-5; TRBD1 aligns across 8 bases. CDR3 length equals 17 residues. CDR1 is MGHRA, CDR2 YSYEKL, per germline. Trimming took 0 bases from V and 7 from J; bases not matched to a gene: 11. The CDR3 spells CASSQDPQGANEQPQHF. DNA for the CDR3: TGCGCCAGCAGCCAAGACCCGCAGGGGGCGAATGAACAGCCCCAGCATTTT.

This clonotype came up a few times. The V gene is TRBV12-3 or TRBV12-4, the J gene TRBJ1-2; TRBD1 matches at 9 bases. Trimming took 8 bases from V and 8 from J; bases not matched to a gene: 21. The CDR3 runs 17 residues. The DNA for the CDR3 is TGTGCCAGCCGGGCTACGACCGGGACAGGGAGTTTCGGAGGCTACACCTTC. Its translation is CASRATTGTGSFGGYTF.

This clonotype was found a few times. J is TRBJ1-2 and V is TRBV2; perhaps TRBD1 as D (6 bases). This CDR3 is 14 amino acids long. The germline V gene encodes CDR1 SNHLY and CDR2 FYNNEI. V was shortened by 10 bases and J by 4 bases, with 19 bases between the two germline ends. The CDR3 DNA follows: TGTGCCACCCTCGAATCAGGGGTGAGCTATGGCTACACCTTC. This sequence encodes CATLESGVSYGYTF.

The CDR3 DNA is TGCGCCAGCAGCCCCCTGATGGGGGTGAGCTCCTACGAGCAGTACTTC. It codes for CASSPLMGVSSYEQYF. The rearrangement uses TRBV4-1 and TRBJ2-7; D tentatively reads TRBD1 or TRBD2 (5 bases each). The germline V and J ends were trimmed by 4 bases and 0 bases, with 16 bases remaining between them. Germline CDR1 reads MGHRA; CDR2 reads YSYEKL. The CDR3 runs to 16 residues.

This clonotype appeared many times. The V gene is TRBV21-1, the J gene TRBJ2-4; no DNA check was done on the table's D call, TRBD1. TRBV21-1 constitutes a pseudogene. The CDR3 runs to 16 residues. The CDR3 DNA sequence: TGTGCCAGCAGCGTTGACAGAAACAAAGCCAAAAACATTCAGTACTTC. Its protein product is CASSVDRNKAKNIQYF.

This clonotype was counted only a few times. This sequence joins TRBV6-1 and TRBJ2-1; no reliable D call. Germline-derived CDR1 and CDR2 are MNHNS and SASEGT. The CDR3 totals 15 residues. Trimming shortened V by 1 base and J by 8 bases, and 15 bases separated the two germline ends. CDR3 residues: CASSEVIGIGHEQFF. Here the CDR3 DNA reads TGTGCCAGCAGTGAAGTGATAGGGATTGGGCATGAGCAGTTCTTC.

The chain links TRBV20-1 to TRBJ2-4, with 10 bases fitting TRBD2. Near its end, the DNA agrees better with TRBJ2-7, so the J call may be wrong. Germline CDR1 DFQATT, CDR2 SNEGSKA (reference sequence). The CDR3 spans 14 residues. The CDR3 protein is CSASASGGTYEQYF. CDR3 DNA sequence: TGCAGTGCTAGTGCTAGCGGGGGAACCTACGAGCAGTACTTC.

There are a few counts of this clonotype. The chain has TRBV10-3 and TRBJ1-1, with 12 bases aligning to TRBD1. The germline gives CDR1 ENHRY, CDR2 SYGVKD. The CDR3 covers 14 residues. V was pared by 6 bases and J by 5 bases, with 4 bases of the junction left unmatched. The DNA for the CDR3 is TGTGCCATCAGGGGACAGGGGGCGCCGACTGAAGCTTTCTTT. Encoded protein: CAIRGQGAPTEAFF.